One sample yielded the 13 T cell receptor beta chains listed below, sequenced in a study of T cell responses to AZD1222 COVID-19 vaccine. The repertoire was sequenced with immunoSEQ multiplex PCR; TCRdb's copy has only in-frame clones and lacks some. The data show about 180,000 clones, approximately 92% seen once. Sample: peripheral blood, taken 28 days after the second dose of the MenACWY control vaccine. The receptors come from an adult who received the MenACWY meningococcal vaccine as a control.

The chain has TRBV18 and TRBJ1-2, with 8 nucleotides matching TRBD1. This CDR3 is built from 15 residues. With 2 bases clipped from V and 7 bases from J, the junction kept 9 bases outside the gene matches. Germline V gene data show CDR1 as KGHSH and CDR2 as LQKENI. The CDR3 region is CASSPDGQGLGGYTF. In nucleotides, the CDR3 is TGTGCCAGCTCACCAGACGGACAGGGTTTGGGTGGCTACACCTTC.

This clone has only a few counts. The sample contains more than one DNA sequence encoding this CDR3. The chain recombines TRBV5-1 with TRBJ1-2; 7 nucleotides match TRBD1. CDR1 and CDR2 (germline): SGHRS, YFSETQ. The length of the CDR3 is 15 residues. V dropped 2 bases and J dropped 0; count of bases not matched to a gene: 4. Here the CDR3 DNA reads TGCGCCAGCAGCTTAGGGGGGACAGCTAACTATGGCTACACCTTC. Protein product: CASSLGGTANYGYTF.

In DNA form, the CDR3 reads TGTGCCACCAGCACCGGGACAGGGGGCTACGAGCAGTACTTC. As protein: CATSTGTGGYEQYF. The gene calls are TRBV15 and TRBJ2-7; TRBD1 matches 11 bases. Trimming took 4 bases from V and 3 from J; bases not matched to a gene: 2. Germline V CDR1 and CDR2: LNHNV, YYDKDF (reference sequence). This CDR3 is 14 amino acids long.

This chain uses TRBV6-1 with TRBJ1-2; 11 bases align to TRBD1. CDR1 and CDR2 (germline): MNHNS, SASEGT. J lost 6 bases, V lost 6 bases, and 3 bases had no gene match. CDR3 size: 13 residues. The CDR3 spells CASRGQGADGYTF. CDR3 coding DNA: TGTGCCAGCAGAGGACAGGGGGCTGATGGCTACACCTTC.

DNA of the CDR3: TGTGCCAGCAGTTTACCCGTTATGAACACTGAAGCTTTCTTT. Protein sequence: CASSLPVMNTEAFF. V usage is TRBV28 and J usage is TRBJ1-1, with D uncertain. The CDR3 totals 14 residues. The V and J ends lost 2 bases and 0 bases respectively, with 7 bases between them. CDR1 and CDR2 (germline): MDHEN, SYDVKM.

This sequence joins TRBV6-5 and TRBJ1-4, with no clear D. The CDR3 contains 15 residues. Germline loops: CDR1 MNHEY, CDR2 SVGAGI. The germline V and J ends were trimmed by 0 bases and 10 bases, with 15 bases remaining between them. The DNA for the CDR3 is TGTGCCAGCAGTTACTCCCCAGGCGGTACGGGAAAACTGTTTTTT. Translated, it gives CASSYSPGGTGKLFF.

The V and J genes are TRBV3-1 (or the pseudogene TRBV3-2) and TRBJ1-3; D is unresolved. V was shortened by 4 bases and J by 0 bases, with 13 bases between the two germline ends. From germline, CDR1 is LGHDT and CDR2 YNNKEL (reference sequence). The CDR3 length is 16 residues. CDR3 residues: CASSLGDGTSGNTIYF. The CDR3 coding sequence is TGTGCCAGCAGCCTAGGAGACGGAACCTCTGGAAACACCATATATTTT.

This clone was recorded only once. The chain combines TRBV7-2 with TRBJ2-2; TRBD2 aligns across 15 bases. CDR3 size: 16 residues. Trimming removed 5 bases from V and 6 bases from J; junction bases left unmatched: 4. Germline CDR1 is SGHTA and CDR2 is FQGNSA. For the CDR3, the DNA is TGTGCCAGCAGCCCCGGACTAGCGGGGGGGCCCGGGGAGCTGTTTTTT. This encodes CASSPGLAGGPGELFF.

CDR3 coding DNA: TGTGCCACCCCCGGGGCTGGCTACACCTTC. Residues: CATPGAGYTF. The rearrangement uses TRBV15 and TRBJ1-2, with TRBD1 as a possible D gene (5 bases). Trimming pared 8 bases from V and 7 bases from J, leaving 8 bases between. The CDR3 consists of 10 residues. Germline CDR1 and CDR2: LNHNV and YYDKDF (reference sequence). Full variable domain (remainder filled in from reference TRBV15 and TRBJ1-2): DAMVIQNPRYQVTQFGKPVTLSCSQTLNHNVMYWYQQKSSQAPKLLFHYYDKDFNNEADTPDNFQSRRPNTSFCFLDIRSPGLGDTAMYLCATPGAGYTFGSGTRLTVV.

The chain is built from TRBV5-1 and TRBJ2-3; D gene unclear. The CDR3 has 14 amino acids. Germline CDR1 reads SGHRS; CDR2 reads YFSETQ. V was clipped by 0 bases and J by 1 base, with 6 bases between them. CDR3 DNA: TGCGCCAGCAGCTTGGTTCCAGGCACAGATACGCAGTATTTT. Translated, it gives CASSLVPGTDTQYF. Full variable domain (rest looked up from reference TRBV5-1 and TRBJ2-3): KAGVTQTPRYLIKTRGQQVTLSCSPISGHRSVSWYQQTPGQGLQFLFEYFSETQRNKGNFPGRFSGRQFSNSRSEMNVSTLELGDSALYLCASSLVPGTDTQYFGPGTRLTVL.

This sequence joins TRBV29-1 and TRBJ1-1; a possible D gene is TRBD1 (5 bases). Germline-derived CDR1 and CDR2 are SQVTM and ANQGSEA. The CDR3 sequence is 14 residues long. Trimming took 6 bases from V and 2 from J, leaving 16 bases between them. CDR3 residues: CSVAGTDHNTEAFF. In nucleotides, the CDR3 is TGCAGCGTAGCCGGGACGGACCACAACACTGAAGCTTTCTTT.

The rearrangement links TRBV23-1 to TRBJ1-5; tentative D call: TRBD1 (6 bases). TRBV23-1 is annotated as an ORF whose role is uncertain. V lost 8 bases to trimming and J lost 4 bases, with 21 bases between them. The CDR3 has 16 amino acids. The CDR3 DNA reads TGCGCCAGCGGACTTAGGGGGAAATTGGGAAATCAGCCCCAGCATTTT. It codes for CASGLRGKLGNQPQHF.

The CDR3 sequence: CASSLGDSLLGYNQPQHF. CDR3 DNA: TGTGCCAGCAGCTTAGGGGACAGCCTACTAGGTTACAATCAGCCCCAGCATTTT. The V and J genes are TRBV7-2 and TRBJ1-5, with 7 bases matching TRBD1. From germline, CDR1 is SGHTA and CDR2 FQGNSA. The CDR3 loop spans 18 amino acids. Trimming took 1 base from V and 3 from J; bases not matched to a gene: 12.